This T cell receptor beta chain was observed in a study of blood T cell repertoires in COVID-19. Either two negative PCRs, clearance, or symptom resolution qualified Cohort 3 donors as recovered. V was pared by 0 bases and J by 4 bases, with 5 bases of the junction left unmatched. Germline CDR1 LNHNV, CDR2 YYDKDF (reference sequence). The CDR3 runs 15 residues. Profiling relied on immunoSEQ multiplex PCR, and the TCRdb table lists in-frame clones only, not all of them. The sample carries fewer than 250,000 clones, approximately 84% recorded once. This receptor was identified in a woman between 25 and 40 years old who had recovered from COVID-19. The sample taken for sequencing was PBMCs or T cells enriched from blood (not recorded which). The rearrangement links TRBV15 to TRBJ1-2; 7 nucleotides match TRBD1. This CDR3 reads CATSREAQGIYGYTF. In nucleotides, the CDR3 is TGTGCCACCAGCAGAGAAGCACAGGGGATCTATGGCTACACCTTC.